These T cell receptor beta chains were read from a single sample in a study of T-cell memory formation after mild COVID-19. TCRdb passed the 5' RACE reads through MiXCR, listing each CDR3 protein once. The sample includes about 290,000 distinct CDR3 sequences, 15% to 20% seen only once; the top ten take 22%. The sample taken for sequencing was PBMCs or a T cell subset sorted from them (not recorded which). These receptors were taken from a man younger than 35 who had mild COVID-19 (a few samples of this study predate the infection). Cell type and time point are not known. CDR3s include the opening cysteine and the closing phenylalanine or tryptophan. A D gene is named only where the DNA matches it firmly. Expanded clones get a size class; other rows say once, few or many, or leave the size out.

V gene,J gene,D gene,clone size,CDR3 protein,CDR3 DNA
TRBV9,TRBJ1-1,.,few,CASSVVGRANTEAFF,TGTGCCAGCAGCGTAGTGGGCAGGGCGAACACTGAAGCTTTCTTT
TRBV20-1,TRBJ2-5,.,.,CSATLGETQYF,TGCAGTGCCACACTAGGGGAGACCCAGTACTTC
TRBV5-1,TRBJ1-1,TRBD1,.,CASNRGLGRRNTEAFF,TGCGCCAGCAACAGGGGGCTCGGCAGGCGGAACACTGAAGCTTTCTTT
TRBV5-1,TRBJ1-1,.,few,CASSLAGAGSEAFF,TGCGCCAGCAGCTTGGCCGGGGCGGGGTCTGAAGCTTTCTTT
TRBV21-1,TRBJ1-5,.,few,CARGPEDYQPQHF,TGTGCCAGGGGCCCCGAAGACTATCAGCCCCAGCATTTT
TRBV4-3,TRBJ2-7,TRBD1,.,CASSPGTGVPEQYF,TGCGCCAGCAGCCCCGGGACAGGGGTCCCGGAGCAGTACTTC
TRBV10-3,TRBJ2-1,TRBD2,many,CAIAGSDQRGNDEQFF,TGTGCCATCGCGGGCTCAGACCAGCGGGGAAACGATGAGCAGTTCTTC
TRBV9,TRBJ2-1,.,few,CASSFSPSDEQFF,TGTGCCAGCAGCTTCTCCCCCTCGGATGAGCAGTTCTTC
TRBV18,TRBJ2-2,.,.,CASSPNRVNTGELFF,TGTGCCAGCTCACCAAACAGGGTGAACACCGGGGAGCTGTTTTTT
TRBV5-1,TRBJ1-2,.,.,CASSPQGRSGYGYTF,TGCGCCAGCAGCCCACAGGGTCGCTCGGGCTATGGCTACACCTTC
TRBV5-5,TRBJ1-2,.,.,CASTTSDPNYGYTF,TGTGCCAGCACCACGTCGGATCCTAACTATGGCTACACCTTC
TRBV12-3/TRBV12-4,TRBJ2-3,TRBD2,.,CASSLDIAGSTDTQYF,TGTGCCAGCAGTTTAGATATAGCGGGGTCCACAGATACGCAGTATTTT
TRBV29-1,TRBJ2-7,.,few,CSVGRSYEQYF,TGCAGCGTTGGCAGATCCTACGAGCAGTACTTC
TRBV2,TRBJ2-7,TRBD1,.,CASSLRDRAYEQYF,TGTGCCAGCAGTCTCCGGGACAGAGCCTACGAGCAGTACTTC
TRBV29-1,TRBJ2-3,TRBD1,few,CSVMTGPQYF,TGCAGCGTAATGACAGGGCCGCAGTATTTT
TRBV7-7,TRBJ2-3,.,.,CASSPKPGIGTDTQYF,TGTGCCAGCAGCCCAAAGCCGGGAATAGGCACAGATACGCAGTATTTT
TRBV6-5,TRBJ2-7,TRBD2,few,CASSYSSAGVSYEQYF,TGTGCCAGCAGTTACTCCTCGGCGGGGGTAAGCTACGAGCAGTACTTC
TRBV7-7,TRBJ2-6,TRBD2,.,CASSLGTGGTGANVLTF,TGTGCCAGCAGCTTAGGGACCGGGGGGACTGGGGCCAACGTCCTGACTTTC
TRBV12-3/TRBV12-4,TRBJ1-5,TRBD1,few,CASMGQGQPQHF,TGTGCCAGCATGGGACAGGGTCAGCCCCAGCATTTT
TRBV5-1,TRBJ2-5,.,.,CASSLYGGAAETQYF,TGCGCCAGCAGCTTGTACGGGGGAGCCGCCGAGACCCAGTACTTC
TRBV6-6,TRBJ2-5,.,few,CASSYNGARETQYF,TGTGCCAGCAGTTACAATGGGGCCAGGGAGACCCAGTACTTC
TRBV7-3,TRBJ2-2,.,.,CASSLSRATGELFF,TGTGCCAGCAGCTTATCCAGAGCCACCGGGGAGCTGTTTTTT
TRBV4-2,TRBJ2-2,.,.,CASSQVRAVSGELFF,TGTGCCAGCAGCCAAGTAAGAGCGGTCTCCGGGGAGCTGTTTTTT
TRBV7-9,TRBJ1-1,.,.,CASRAGGDFAEAFF,TGTGCCAGCAGAGCCGGGGGGGACTTTGCTGAAGCTTTCTTT
TRBV9,TRBJ1-1,.,few,CASSVHRESEAFF,TGTGCCAGCAGCGTACACAGGGAGTCTGAAGCTTTCTTT
TRBV5-1,TRBJ1-6,TRBD1,few,CASSTGTVNSPLHF,TGCGCCAGCAGCACCGGGACAGTGAATTCACCCCTCCACTTT
TRBV30,TRBJ2-3,.,few,CATSSTDTQYF,TGTGCCACATCTAGCACAGATACGCAGTATTTT
TRBV29-1,TRBJ2-5,.,few,CSVDMVQGIETQYF,TGCAGCGTTGATATGGTTCAGGGTATAGAGACCCAGTACTTC
TRBV7-2,TRBJ1-6,.,many,CASSLALGGRRDSPLHF,TGTGCCAGCAGCTTAGCGCTCGGGGGGCGTAGGGATTCACCCCTCCACTTT
TRBV27,TRBJ2-7,.,few,CASRKEFGCEQYF,TGTGCCAGCAGAAAAGAGTTCGGCTGCGAGCAGTACTTC
TRBV24-1,TRBJ2-2,.,few,CATSDAGELFF,TGTGCCACCAGTGATGCCGGGGAGCTGTTTTTT
TRBV6-1,TRBJ1-5,TRBD1,few,CASSGGQANQPQHF,TGTGCCAGCAGTGGGGGACAGGCAAATCAGCCCCAGCATTTT
TRBV7-2,TRBJ1-1,TRBD1,few,CASSVRTGGSPEAFF,TGTGCCAGCAGCGTAAGGACAGGGGGCTCGCCTGAAGCTTTCTTT
TRBV15,TRBJ2-7,.,.,CATSREKVADYEQYF,TGTGCCACCAGCAGAGAAAAGGTGGCAGATTACGAGCAGTACTTC
TRBV7-2,TRBJ2-7,.,once,CASNPGTSYEQYF,TGTGCCAGCAACCCAGGGACATCCTACGAGCAGTACTTC
TRBV29-1,TRBJ1-1,.,few,CSVEPGRGDEAFF,TGCAGCGTTGAACCGGGACGGGGGGATGAAGCTTTCTTT
TRBV9,TRBJ1-2,TRBD1,.,CASSVTGGRGYTF,TGTGCCAGCAGCGTAACAGGGGGGCGAGGCTACACCTTC
TRBV29-1,TRBJ1-2,.,few,CSVRAGSRGYTF,TGCAGCGTCCGCGCTGGTTCACGGGGCTACACCTTC
TRBV6-5,TRBJ2-7,.,.,CASTYNYEQYF,TGTGCCAGCACGTACAACTACGAGCAGTACTTC
TRBV7-2,TRBJ1-2,.,few,CASSTQTVFNYGYTF,TGTGCCAGCAGCACCCAAACGGTTTTTAACTATGGCTACACCTTC
TRBV5-1,TRBJ1-4,TRBD1,.,CASSLGGTAGEKLFF,TGCGCCAGCAGCCTCGGGGGGACAGCGGGTGAAAAACTGTTTTTT
TRBV29-1,TRBJ2-3,.,.,CSVEGAQVATDTQYF,TGCAGCGTTGAAGGGGCGCAGGTAGCCACAGATACGCAGTATTTT
TRBV7-2,TRBJ1-1,.,few,CASSLAGRGGTEAFF,TGTGCCAGCAGCTTAGCCGGGAGGGGTGGGACTGAAGCTTTCTTT
TRBV6-2/TRBV6-3,TRBJ1-1,.,few,CASSYQGFHKAFF,TGTGCCAGCAGTTACCAGGGGTTTCATAAAGCTTTCTTT